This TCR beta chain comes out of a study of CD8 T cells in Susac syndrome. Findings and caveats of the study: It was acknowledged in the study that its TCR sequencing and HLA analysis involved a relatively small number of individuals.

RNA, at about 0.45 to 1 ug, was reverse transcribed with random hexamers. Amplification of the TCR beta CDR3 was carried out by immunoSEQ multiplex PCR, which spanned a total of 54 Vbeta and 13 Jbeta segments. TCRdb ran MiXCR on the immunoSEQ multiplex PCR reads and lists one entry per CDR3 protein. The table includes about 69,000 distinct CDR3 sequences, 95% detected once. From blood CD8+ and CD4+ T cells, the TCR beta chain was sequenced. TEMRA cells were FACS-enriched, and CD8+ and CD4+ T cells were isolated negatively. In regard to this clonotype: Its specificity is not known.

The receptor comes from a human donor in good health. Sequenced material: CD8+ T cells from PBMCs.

The CDR3 sequence is CASSVGTAGELFF. CDR3 DNA sequence: TGTGCCAGTAGTGTCGGGACAGCGGGGGAGCTGTTTTTT. The V call is TRBV19, the J call TRBJ2-2; 7 bases agree with TRBD1. This CDR3 has 13 amino acids. Germline loops: CDR1 LNHDA, CDR2 SQIVND (reference sequence). Trimming at V came to 5 bases and at J to 8 bases, leaving 5 bases not matched to a gene.